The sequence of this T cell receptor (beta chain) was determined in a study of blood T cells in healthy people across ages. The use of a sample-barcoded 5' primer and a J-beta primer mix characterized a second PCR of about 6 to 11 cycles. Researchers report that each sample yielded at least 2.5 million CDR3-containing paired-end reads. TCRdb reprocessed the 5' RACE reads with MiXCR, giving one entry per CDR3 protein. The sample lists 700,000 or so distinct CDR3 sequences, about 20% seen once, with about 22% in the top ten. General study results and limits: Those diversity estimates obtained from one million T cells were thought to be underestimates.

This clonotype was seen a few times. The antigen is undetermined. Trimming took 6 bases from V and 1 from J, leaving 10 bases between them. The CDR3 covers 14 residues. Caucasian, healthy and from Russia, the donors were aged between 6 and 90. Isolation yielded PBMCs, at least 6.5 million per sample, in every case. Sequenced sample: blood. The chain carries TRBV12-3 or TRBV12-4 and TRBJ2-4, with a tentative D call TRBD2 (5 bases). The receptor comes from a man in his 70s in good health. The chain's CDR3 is CASRISAAKNIQYF. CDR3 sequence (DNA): TGTGCCAGCAGAATTAGCGCTGCCAAAAACATTCAGTACTTC.